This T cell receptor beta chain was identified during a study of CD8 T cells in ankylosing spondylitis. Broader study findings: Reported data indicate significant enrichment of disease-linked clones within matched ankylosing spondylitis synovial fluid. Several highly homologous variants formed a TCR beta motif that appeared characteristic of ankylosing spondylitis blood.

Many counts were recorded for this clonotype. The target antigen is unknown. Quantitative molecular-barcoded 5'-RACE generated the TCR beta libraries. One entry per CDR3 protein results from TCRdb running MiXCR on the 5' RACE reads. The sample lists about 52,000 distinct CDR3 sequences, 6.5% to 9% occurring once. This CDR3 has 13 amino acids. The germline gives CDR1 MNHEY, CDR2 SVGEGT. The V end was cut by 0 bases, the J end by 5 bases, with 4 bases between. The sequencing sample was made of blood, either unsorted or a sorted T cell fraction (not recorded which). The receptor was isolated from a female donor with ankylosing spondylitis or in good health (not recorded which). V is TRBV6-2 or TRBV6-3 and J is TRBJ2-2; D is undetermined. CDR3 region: CASSYSLTGELFF. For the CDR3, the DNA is TGTGCCAGCAGTTACTCGTTAACCGGGGAGCTGTTTTTT.